This section outlines one T cell receptor (beta chain) sequence together with its context. The method was immunoSEQ multiplex PCR; TCRdb's version includes in-frame clones alone and lacks a portion of them. Of about 59,000 clones detected, around 77% appear once; the ten largest clones hold 2.5% to 3%. The data are from a study of radiotherapy plus CTLA-4 blockade in lung cancer. The CDR3 contains 15 residues. Trimming shortened V by 2 bases and J by 5 bases, and 15 bases separated the two germline ends. CDR1 and CDR2 (germline): KGHSH, LQKENI. This material consisted of peripheral blood, taken from a patient treated with radiotherapy plus ipilimumab. V is TRBV18 and J is TRBJ1-1; D might be TRBD1 (5 bases). The clonotype was recovered from a human donor with non-small cell lung cancer who had a complete response to radiotherapy plus ipilimumab. The CDR3 region has the DNA TGTGCCAGCTCACCATCGGACCGGGGGGGGACTGAAGCTTTCTTT. This translates into CASSPSDRGGTEAFF.